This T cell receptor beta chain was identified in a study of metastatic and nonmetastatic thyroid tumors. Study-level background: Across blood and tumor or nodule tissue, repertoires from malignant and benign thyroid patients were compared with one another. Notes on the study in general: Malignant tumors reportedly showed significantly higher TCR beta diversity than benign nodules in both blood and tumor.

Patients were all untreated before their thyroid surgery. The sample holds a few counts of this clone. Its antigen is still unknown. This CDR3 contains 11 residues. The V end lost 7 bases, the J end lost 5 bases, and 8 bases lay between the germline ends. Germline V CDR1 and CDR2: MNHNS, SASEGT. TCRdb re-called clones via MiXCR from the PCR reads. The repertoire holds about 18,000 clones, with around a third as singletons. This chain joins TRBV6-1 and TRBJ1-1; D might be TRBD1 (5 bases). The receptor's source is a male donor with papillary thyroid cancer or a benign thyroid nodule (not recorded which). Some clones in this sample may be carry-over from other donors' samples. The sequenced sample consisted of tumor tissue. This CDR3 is CASMRGTEAFF. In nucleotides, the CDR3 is TGTGCCAGCATGAGGGGTACTGAAGCTTTCTTT.